This T cell receptor (beta chain) stems from a study of cytotoxic CD8 clonotypes in ibrutinib-treated CLL. Study-wide background: By median roughly 62 months, 12 had progressed and about 15 stayed remitted; responses had been 2 complete and around 24 partial. Study-wide results and limits: Sustained-remission patients were sampled at one set of times and progressing patients at different ones. Clonality climbed at ibrutinib response, then dropped toward baseline at progression.

The V gene's germline CDR1 is LGHNA and CDR2 YSLEER. The CDR3 covers 13 residues. Trimming pared 1 base from V and 5 bases from J, leaving 9 bases between. Clones were read by immunoSEQ multiplex PCR, and TCRdb kept only the in-frame ones, dropping some. The sample carries a few hundred thousand clones, under 75% recorded once. This clone was seen a single time. Its specificity is not known. V usage is TRBV4-3 and J usage is TRBJ2-7, with D hard to call. The sequence came from a human donor with chronic lymphocytic leukemia. Sequenced here: PBMCs, sampled after 24 months of ibrutinib treatment. CDR3 protein: CASSQVSGDEQYF. For the CDR3, the DNA is TGCGCCAGCAGCCAAGTCTCGGGCGACGAGCAGTACTTC.